Presented here are 4 T cell receptor beta chains from one specimen sequenced in a study of spatial heterogeneity in lung cancer. Time point here: blood at routine non-recurrence follow-up after resection. Sequencing was performed on whole RNA extracted from tumor and nontumor lung tissue, or from frozen PBMC, and the material was left unsorted. TCRdb analysed the 5' RACE reads with MiXCR anew, one entry per CDR3 protein. The table has about 120,000 distinct CDR3 sequences, 12% seen once. This sample comprised PBMCs, obtained at follow-up. The receptors were sampled from a male donor with early-stage non-small cell lung cancer.

This clonotype has a count of ten or more. This chain uses TRBV6-2 or TRBV6-3 with TRBJ1-1; the D gene is possibly TRBD1 (5 bases). CDR1 is MNHEY and CDR2 is SVGEGT in the germline V gene. Trimming removed 8 bases at V and 0 bases at J, with 22 bases between. The CDR3 loop spans 17 amino acids. CDR3 region: CASFPRAGSAMNTEAFF. The DNA of the CDR3 is TGTGCCAGCTTCCCACGAGCAGGGTCGGCCATGAACACTGAAGCTTTCTTT.

This clonotype was recorded many times. The chain has TRBV4-3 and TRBJ2-6; 7 nucleotides align to TRBD1. J was trimmed by 2 bases and V by 0 bases; bases with no gene match: 1. This CDR3 contains 16 residues. Germline assignment: CDR1 LGHNA and CDR2 YSLEER. CDR3: CASSQETGTGANVLTF. In DNA, the CDR3 is TGCGCCAGCAGCCAAGAGACAGGGACTGGGGCCAACGTCCTGACTTTC.

The sample holds a few counts of this clonotype. The J gene is TRBJ2-3, the V gene TRBV18; 7 bases are a match to TRBD1. In germline, CDR1 is KGHSH, CDR2 LQKENI. The CDR3 runs 16 residues. With V trimmed by 0 bases and J by 2 bases, 5 bases remained unmatched. This CDR3 is CASSPPPGQVTDTQYF. The DNA of the CDR3 is TGTGCCAGCTCACCACCGCCCGGACAGGTCACAGATACGCAGTATTTT.

This clonotype was counted only a few times. This sequence joins TRBV3-1 and TRBJ2-2; perhaps TRBD1 as D (6 bases). Trimming cost V 6 bases and J 5 bases, with 10 bases left between them. This CDR3 has 13 residues. From germline, CDR1 is LGHDT and CDR2 YNNKEL (reference sequence). The CDR3 loop is CASSPGVTGELFF. In DNA, the CDR3 is TGTGCCAGCAGTCCAGGGGTTACCGGGGAGCTGTTTTTT.